This TCR beta chain was captured by sequencing in a study of blood T cell repertoires in COVID-19. This study enrolled people aged 18 to 89 from around 26 US geographic areas. Self-reported history from a screening survey and questionnaire set each donor's cohort. Recovered status in Cohort 3 required two negative PCRs, clearance, or symptom resolution. Germline V gene data show CDR1 as LNHDA and CDR2 as SQIVND (reference sequence). CDR3 size: 13 residues. Trimming shortened V by 7 bases and J by 9 bases, and 16 bases separated the two germline ends. Profiling relied on immunoSEQ multiplex PCR, and the TCRdb table lists in-frame clones only, not all of them. The sample carries 140,000 or so clones, more than 75% recorded once.

Source material: PBMCs or T cells enriched from blood (not recorded which). The clonotype comes from a man in his sixties who had recovered from COVID-19. The genes are TRBV19 and TRBJ1-5; D uncertain. The CDR3 region has the DNA TGTGCCAGTAAACCGTCCCCGGGTGGGCCCCAGCATTTT. This codes for CASKPSPGGPQHF.